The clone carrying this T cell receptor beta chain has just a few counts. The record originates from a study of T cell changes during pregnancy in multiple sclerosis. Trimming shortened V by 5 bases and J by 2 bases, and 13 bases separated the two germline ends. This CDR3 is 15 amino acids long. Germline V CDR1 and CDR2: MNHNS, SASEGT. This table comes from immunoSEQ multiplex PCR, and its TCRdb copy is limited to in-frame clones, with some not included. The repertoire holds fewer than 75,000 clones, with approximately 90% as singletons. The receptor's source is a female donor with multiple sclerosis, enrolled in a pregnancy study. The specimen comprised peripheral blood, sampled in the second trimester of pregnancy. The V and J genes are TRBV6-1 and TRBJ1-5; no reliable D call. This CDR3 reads CASSSEGYGNQPQHF. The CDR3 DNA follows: TGTGCCAGCAGTTCAGAGGGTTACGGCAATCAGCCCCAGCATTTT.